This T cell receptor beta chain stems from a study of T-cell reconstitution after alpha-beta-depleted transplantation in children. Unique molecular identifiers were built into the TCRbeta library. A single record per CDR3 protein comes from TCRdb applying MiXCR to the PCR reads. This sample has roughly 500,000 distinct CDR3 sequences, with 32% found just once. This clonotype has at least ten counts. Germline V gene data show CDR1 as KGHSH and CDR2 as LQKENI. Trimming cost V 6 bases and J 5 bases, with 13 bases left between them. This CDR3 is built from 13 residues. The sample consisted of PBMCs from the stem cell graft donor, taken from the stem cell graft. This clonotype originated in a human donor who donated a stem cell graft to a child with aplastic anemia. The chain links TRBV18 to TRBJ2-5; D could derive from TRBD1 or TRBD2 (5 bases each). The CDR3 region is CASSPRGGETQYF. The CDR3 DNA sequence: TGTGCCAGCTCTCCGAGGGGCGGCGAGACCCAGTACTTC.